Listed here are 13 T cell receptor beta chains from one sample, sequenced in a study of blood T cell repertoires in COVID-19. Sequenced by immunoSEQ multiplex PCR; TCRdb stores in-frame clones only, minus some. The sample yields approximately 250,000 clones, 80% to 90% seen once. The sequenced sample consisted of peripheral blood. The receptor source for this set is a man between 50 and 59 years old with acute or convalescent COVID-19.

The chain couples TRBV7-9 to TRBJ2-3, with TRBD2 identical over 9 bases. Germline loops: CDR1 SEHNR, CDR2 FQNEAQ (reference sequence). V trimming: 5 bases; J trimming: 1 base; junction bases outside the gene matches: 16. CDR3 length: 19 amino acids. The CDR3 nucleotides read TGTGCCAGCAGCCCCTCTGGAGTAGCGGGAGTCCGTGGCACAGATACGCAGTATTTT. It encodes CASSPSGVAGVRGTDTQYF.

The sample holds a few counts of this clone. This chain links TRBV7-2 with TRBJ1-5; a possible D gene is TRBD1 (6 bases). The germline CDR1 and CDR2 sequences are SGHTA and FQGNSA. CDR3 length: 13 residues. V lost 8 bases to trimming and J lost 2 bases, with 10 bases between them. CDR3 loop: CASGYRGNQPQHF. CDR3 bases: TGTGCCAGCGGTTACAGGGGCAATCAGCCCCAGCATTTT.

The rearrangement links TRBV18 to TRBJ2-7; TRBD2 is a possible D gene (5 bases). V lost 0 bases and J lost 7, with 13 bases in between. The germline CDR1 and CDR2 sequences are KGHSH and LQKENI. The CDR3 covers 14 residues. The CDR3 loop reads CASSPPGGQWEQYF. The CDR3 DNA reads as TGTGCCAGCTCACCACCCGGAGGCCAATGGGAGCAGTACTTC.

The chain links TRBV19 to TRBJ1-5; D uncertain. Trimming shortened V by 3 bases and J by 4 bases, and 10 bases separated the two germline ends. Per germline, CDR1 LNHDA and CDR2 SQIVND (reference sequence). The CDR3 runs to 14 residues. Written as DNA, the CDR3 is TGTGCCAGTAGTATCGGGCCGGGGAATCAGCCCCAGCATTTT. Translation: CASSIGPGNQPQHF. Variable domain in full (rest from reference TRBV19 and TRBJ1-5): DGGITQSPKYLFRKEGQNVTLSCEQNLNHDAMYWYRQDPGQGLRLIYYSQIVNDFQKGDIAEGYSVSREKKESFPLTVTSAQKNPTAFYLCASSIGPGNQPQHFGDGTRLSIL.

This clone was observed a handful of times. The V and J genes are TRBV4-1 and TRBJ2-7; D ambiguous. The germline V gene has CDR1 MGHRA and CDR2 YSYEKL. The CDR3 runs 15 residues. With 1 base removed from V and 0 bases from J, the gap between germline ends came to 10 bases. This chain's CDR3 is CASSQAFGYSYEQYF. The DNA of the CDR3 is TGCGCCAGCAGCCAAGCTTTCGGTTACTCCTACGAGCAGTACTTC.

This rearrangement joins TRBV6-5 to TRBJ2-7; TRBD1 aligns across 8 bases. The ends lost 0 bases at V and 2 bases at J; junction bases unmatched: 3. In germline, CDR1 is MNHEY, CDR2 SVGAGI. This CDR3 is built from 15 residues. CDR3 bases: TGTGCCAGCAGTTACTCGACAGGGGTTGCCTACGAGCAGTACTTC. Its translation is CASSYSTGVAYEQYF.

The chain recombines TRBV6-5 with TRBJ2-7; D unresolved. CDR3 length: 15 amino acids. The V end lost 0 bases, the J end lost 4 bases, and 13 bases lay between the germline ends. Germline V gene data show CDR1 as MNHEY and CDR2 as SVGAGI. The CDR3 DNA follows: TGTGCCAGCAGTTACTCGATTGGCGGTATATACGAGCAGTACTTC. It encodes CASSYSIGGIYEQYF.

This clone was observed a handful of times. The rearrangement uses TRBV30 and TRBJ1-5; 7 positions agree with TRBD1. J lost 5 bases, V lost 1 base, and 2 bases had no gene match. The CDR3 spans 13 residues. The germline gives CDR1 GTSNPN, CDR2 SVGIG (reference sequence). CDR3 sequence reads: CAWSAGTDQPQHF. The CDR3 region has the DNA TGTGCCTGGAGTGCCGGGACAGATCAGCCCCAGCATTTT.

V usage is TRBV3-1 (or the pseudogene TRBV3-2) and J usage is TRBJ2-7; D is possibly TRBD2 (6 bases). This CDR3 is 14 amino acids long. Trimming took 1 base from V and 3 from J, leaving 10 bases between them. The germline CDR1 and CDR2 sequences are LGHDT and YNNKEL (reference sequence). This CDR3 reads CASSQVGRDYEQYF. In DNA, the CDR3 is TGTGCCAGCAGCCAAGTAGGGCGGGACTACGAGCAGTACTTC.

This clone was observed a handful of times. The chain links TRBV7-2 to TRBJ2-1; TRBD2 agrees at 12 bases. Looked up from germline, CDR1 is SGHTA and CDR2 is FQGNSA. The V and J ends lost 8 bases and 13 bases, in that order; junction bases with no gene match: 9. This CDR3 is 13 amino acids long. CDR3 bases: TGTGCCAGCGGGAAAGCTAGCGGGGGGGTACAGTTCTTC. Protein sequence: CASGKASGGVQFF.

This clone was detected a few times. The chain is built from TRBV25-1 and TRBJ1-5; TRBD1 is a possible D gene (5 bases). Trimming took off 7 bases at V and 6 bases at J, with 10 bases between the two ends. CDR3 length equals 12 residues. From germline, CDR1 is MGHDK and CDR2 SYGVNS. The CDR3 sequence: CASNRGFQPQHF. CDR3 nucleotide sequence: TGTGCCAGCAATCGGGGGTTTCAGCCCCAGCATTTT.

J is TRBJ2-2 and V is TRBV5-1; D unclear. The CDR3 runs to 15 residues. CDR1 and CDR2 from the germline V gene are SGHRS and YFSETQ. Trimming left V 2 bases short and J 4 bases short, with 12 bases between. This CDR3 is CASSFMLESTGELFF. The CDR3 nucleotides read TGCGCCAGCAGCTTCATGTTGGAGAGCACCGGGGAGCTGTTTTTT.

This clone was observed a few times. The genes are TRBV5-1 and TRBJ1-4; D not resolved. Germline CDR1 SGHRS, CDR2 YFSETQ. Between the trimmed V and J ends, which lost 0 bases and 7 bases, there was a span of 7 bases. This CDR3 is 13 amino acids long. The CDR3 nucleotides are TGCGCCAGCAGCTTGGAGAGGGCTGAAAAACTGTTTTTT. Protein sequence: CASSLERAEKLFF.